This T cell receptor (beta chain) originates from a study of shared clonotypes between healthy human individuals (dated by TCRdb to between 2020 and 2021). Background for the entire study: A couple of women and a few men aged 18 to 49 years were included in the cohort. To estimate repertoire size and how much clonotype sharing occurs between individuals, the study deeply sequenced the blood TCR repertoires of five healthy adults. Libraries were prepared and TCR repertoires were sequenced by different laboratories using diverse techniques, in order to increase sequencing depth and limit assay-specific biases. Each donor's leukapheresis produced roughly between roughly 0.85 and 9.5 billion PBMCs. What the work shows at the level of the full study, not this receptor alone: Sampling was limited to blood, and TCR repertoires in tissue likely differ from TCR repertoires in blood. Based on pairwise subsampling, the degree of clonotype sharing among donors was expected to be affected by sequencing depth. The genetic and exposure-history diversity represented was limited by the small number of donors.

V is reduced by 5 bases and J by 5 bases, leaving a spacing of 16 bases between them. Including the terminal cysteine and phenylalanine, the CDR3 comprises 14 residues. Only the CDR3 region is kept as DNA, spanning 42 bases read in frame from base 1. Via the germline V gene (reference sequence), CDR1 is SEHNR and CDR2 FQNEAQ. The donors were healthy, HIV-negative adults who had no recently reported acute infections or vaccinations. Every donor was a Caucasian adult living in Nashville, Tennessee, USA. For unsorted samples, approximately 89 million PBMCs were counted, and genomic DNA was extracted using the QIAamp DNA Blood Mini kit. Blood was collected by leukapheresis, and PBMCs were isolated by Ficoll-Histopaque density gradient centrifugation and then cryopreserved in liquid nitrogen vapor phase. TCR CDR3 regions were amplified from genomic DNA by multiplex PCR using the deep immunoSEQ assay. For each cell subset, the extracted genomic DNA was distributed evenly across all wells of several immunoSEQ 96-well plates, and each plate served as one replicate. For unsorted PBMC, roughly 300 ng of genomic DNA, equivalent to about 30,000 T cell genomes, went into each replicate PCR. Ten immunoSEQ deep assay plates were used to sequence unsorted PBMC genomic DNA. Purified libraries were measured with a Qubit 3.0 fluorometer, size-checked on a Bioanalyzer 2100, and measured again with the KAPA Library Quantification kit. A separate single-read 150-cycle Illumina NextSeq 550 flow cell was used to sequence each immunoSEQ 96-well plate. Per the authors' processing: Because only junctional sequences without quality scores were contained in the immunoSEQ output, filtering matching that applied to full-length reads could not be performed. Sequences were annotated with PyIR, a Python wrapper for IgBLAST v1.9, using IMGT germline references to assign V/J genes and CDR3. Reads with weak V/J assignments (E-value above 1e-6), missing CDR3, stop codons, out-of-frame junctions, or ambiguous translated residues were removed. A V3J clonotype was defined by an identical inferred V gene, J gene, and CDR3 amino acid sequence. To compute the percentage overlap between repertoires, the number of shared unique clonotypes was divided by the size of the smaller repertoire. RTK rarefaction, the Chao1 estimator, and Recon v2.1 estimates of unobserved clonotypes were used to assess repertoire richness. In TCRdb, the immuneACCESS table is reduced to in-frame sequences with V and J assigned. These tables do not hold every clone; where another copy was compared, an unresolved V gene accounts for under half, and the others remain unexplained. V and J calls and clone size come straight from that table; D and trimming were deduced from the DNA. This sample comprises 400,000 to 600,000 clones, nearly 80% of them detected only once. The top ten hold roughly an eighth of the sample.

Regarding this clone: The antigen this receptor binds is unknown. No qualities accompany the bases; no much larger clone lies one base away.

Sequenced: PBMCs. The sequence came from a woman in her forties in good health. Some clones in this sample may be carry-over from other donors' samples. This chain joins TRBV7-9 to TRBJ2-7; matching of 5 bases hints at TRBD2 as the D gene. The encoded CDR3 is CASSSPGKTHEQYF. Read as DNA, the sequence is TGTGCCAGCAGCAGCCCCGGGAAGACCCACGAGCAGTACTTC.